The entry that follows covers one T cell receptor (beta chain) sequence. Its antigen is unidentified. The data were produced by immunoSEQ multiplex PCR, yet TCRdb's version contains in-frame clones alone and is incomplete. The sample has roughly 82,000 clones, 80% to 90% seen once. The length of the CDR3 is 12 residues. Trimming left V 3 bases short and J 7 bases short, with 6 bases between. This record comes from a study of T cell responses to AZD1222 COVID-19 vaccine. At the level of the study: Second-dose intervals near 4 or 12 weeks were combined.

General study results and limits: Spike regions recognized by vaccine-associated CD4 TCRs spanned the protein, led by 160-218 and 743-854.

This receptor was identified in an adult in good health. Here the sequenced sample was peripheral blood, taken on day 0 of AZD1222 vaccination. V gene TRBV12-3 or TRBV12-4 combines with J gene TRBJ2-2; D not certain. The CDR3, as DNA: TGTGCCAGCAGTTTTTATCGCGGGGAGCTGTTTTTT. This codes for CASSFYRGELFF.